This passage covers 28 T cell receptor beta chains from one sample sequenced in a study of T cells in Graves' hyperthyroidism and ophthalmopathy (dated by TCRdb to the late 2010s). Library generation was performed with multiplex PCR. This sample was sequenced with an Illumina HiSeq 2000. TCR beta CDR3 regions were amplified from RNA transcripts. The first round of RT-PCR for the TCR CDR3 was performed with the HTBI primer set and the Qiagen OneStep RT-PCR kit. Clones were called with MiXCR by TCRdb after fastp trimmed the public reads at Q25, and only in-frame beta chains were retained. Each CDR3 protein appears once, grouped with its most common genes and DNA. In all, the sample holds roughly 500,000 distinct CDR3 sequences, and over 11% of those were seen once. Clones ranked in the top ten supply more than 5% of the sample. Material: blood. All receptors come from a woman younger than 45 with Graves' hyperthyroidism that later progressed to Graves' ophthalmopathy.

This clonotype appeared many times. At one end, the junction sequence differs from germline, possibly due to a read error. V usage is TRBV27 and J usage is TRBJ2-6; D is undetermined. There are 13 residues in the CDR3. Germline assignment: CDR1 MNHEY and CDR2 SMNVEV (reference sequence). CDR3 sequence (DNA): TGTGCCAGCATGGAATTTAGGGCCAACGTCCTGACCTTC. Translated: CASMEFRANVLTF.

This clonotype was recorded many times. The rearrangement uses TRBV2 and TRBJ2-7, with 10 bases aligning to TRBD1. This CDR3 spans 19 amino acids. The J segment lost 3 bases and the V segment lost 4 bases, leaving 18 bases of the junction unmatched. Germline assignment: CDR1 SNHLY and CDR2 FYNNEI. The CDR3 reads CASSGSGAPRDRGVYEQYF. In DNA, the CDR3 is TGTGCCAGCAGTGGGAGTGGGGCTCCCCGGGACAGGGGTGTCTACGAGCAGTACTTC. Full variable domain (remainder filled in from reference TRBV2 and TRBJ2-7): EPEVTQTPSHQVTQMGQEVILRCVPISNHLYFYWYRQILGQKVEFLVSFYNNEISEKSEIFDDQFSVERPDGSNFTLKIRSTKLEDSAMYFCASSGSGAPRDRGVYEQYFGPGTRLTVT.

The J gene is TRBJ2-7, the V gene TRBV9; no clear D gene. CDR1 SGDLS and CDR2 YYNGEE come from the germline V gene. V lost 0 bases to trimming and J lost 7 bases, with 11 bases between them. The CDR3 is 13 amino acids. The DNA for the CDR3 is TGTGCCAGCAGCGTAGCTCCGGTAACTGAGCAGTACTTC. Residues: CASSVAPVTEQYF.

The chain uses TRBV12-3 or TRBV12-4 and TRBJ2-3; tentative D call: TRBD2 (6 bases). This CDR3 comprises 16 residues. V was clipped by 6 bases and J by 5 bases, with 21 bases between them. This chain's CDR3 is CASRPRPNSGGDTQYF. CDR3 DNA: TGTGCCAGCAGGCCGAGACCGAATAGCGGTGGAGATACGCAGTATTTT.

This clonotype has just one count. V is TRBV30 and J is TRBJ1-5; 10 bases line up with TRBD1. V gave up 2 bases and J gave up 2 bases; unmatched junction bases: 3. The CDR3 has 15 amino acids. Germline CDR1 reads GTSNPN; CDR2 reads SVGIG (reference sequence). The CDR3 protein is CAWSLGQGGNQPQHF. CDR3 nucleotide sequence: TGTGCCTGGAGTCTCGGACAGGGGGGCAATCAGCCCCAGCATTTT. The complete variable domain, with remaining parts taken from reference TRBV30 and TRBJ1-5, reads SQTIHQWPATLVQPVGSPLSLECTVEGTSNPNLYWYRQAAGRGLQLLFYSVGIGQISSEVPQNLSASRPQDRQFILSSKKLLLSDSGFYLCAWSLGQGGNQPQHFGDGTRLSIL.

This clonotype was found many times. The V gene is TRBV19, the J gene TRBJ1-5; D call uncertain. The germline V and J ends were trimmed by 3 bases and 7 bases, with 13 bases remaining between them. The CDR3 length is 14 residues. Germline V lookup: CDR1 LNHDA, CDR2 SQIVND (reference sequence). CDR3 protein: CASSMQILGQPQHF. CDR3 bases: TGTGCCAGTAGTATGCAGATTCTCGGACAGCCCCAGCATTTT.

This clonotype was recorded many times. The chain employs TRBV28 and TRBJ2-7; maybe TRBD1 (6 bases). Germline V gene lookup returns CDR1 MDHEN and CDR2 SYDVKM. V shed 5 bases and J shed 3 bases, with 11 bases lying between them. The length of the CDR3 is 13 residues. CDR3 sequence: CASSRKQGYEQYF. The DNA for the CDR3 is TGTGCCAGCAGTAGAAAACAGGGCTACGAGCAGTACTTC.

This rearrangement joins TRBV20-1 to TRBJ1-5, with a tentative D call TRBD1 (6 bases). CDR1 and CDR2 (germline): DFQATT, SNEGSKA (reference sequence). The V end was cut by 0 bases, the J end by 7 bases, with 13 bases between. CDR3 length: 14 amino acids. The CDR3 region has the DNA TGCAGTGCTAGAGAATCGGGGGGCGGGCAGCCCCAGCATTTT. This encodes CSARESGGGQPQHF.

The chain combines TRBV12-3 or TRBV12-4 with TRBJ2-3; 7 bases are a match to TRBD2. With 6 bases clipped from V and 0 bases from J, the junction kept 9 bases outside the gene matches. The CDR3 spans 16 residues. Here the CDR3 reads CASSPRLAQSTDTQYF. The CDR3 DNA follows: TGTGCCAGCAGCCCCAGACTAGCCCAAAGCACAGATACGCAGTATTTT.

This clonotype was observed many times. V gene TRBV7-3 combines with J gene TRBJ2-1, with 12 bases fitting TRBD2. The V segment lost 4 bases and the J segment 0 bases; nucleotides outside the gene matches: 1. The V gene's germline CDR1 is SGHTA and CDR2 FQGTGA. The CDR3 length is 16 residues. The CDR3 region is CASSSTSGGSYNEQFF. Here the CDR3 DNA reads TGTGCCAGCAGCTCGACTAGCGGGGGCTCCTACAATGAGCAGTTCTTC.

This clonotype showed up many times. V is TRBV11-2 and J is TRBJ2-5; D call uncertain. The CDR3 sequence is 14 residues long. Germline values: CDR1 SGHAT, CDR2 FQNNGV. The V and J ends lost 0 bases and 2 bases respectively, with 7 bases between them. The CDR3 reads CASSLDPEQETQYF. CDR3 bases: TGTGCCAGCAGCTTAGATCCCGAGCAAGAGACCCAGTACTTC.

This clonotype has at least ten counts. The chain combines TRBV14 with TRBJ2-7, with D unresolved. This CDR3 is built from 12 residues. The germline gives CDR1 SGHDN, CDR2 FVKESK. V was cut by 5 bases and J by 5 bases, with 10 bases left in between. The DNA for the CDR3 is TGTGCCAGCAGCTTTGTTCGAGACGAGCAGTACTTC. Translation: CASSFVRDEQYF.

There are many counts of this clonotype. The V and J genes are TRBV12-3 or TRBV12-4 and TRBJ1-1; no clear D. CDR3 length: 16 amino acids. The germline V and J ends were trimmed by 7 bases and 1 base, with 19 bases remaining between them. In DNA, the CDR3 is TGTGCCAGCACCTTATCGACTATAACGGGGAACACTGAAGCTTTCTTT. Amino acid sequence: CASTLSTITGNTEAFF.

This clonotype was seen many times. The chain combines TRBV3-1 with TRBJ1-1; TRBD1 agrees at 9 bases. With 1 base clipped from V and 4 bases from J, the junction kept 4 bases outside the gene matches. The CDR3 spans 15 residues. The germline gives CDR1 LGHDT, CDR2 YNNKEL (reference sequence). In DNA form, the CDR3 reads TGTGCCAGCAGCCAAGCGGGACAGGGTATCACTGAAGCTTTCTTT. Protein: CASSQAGQGITEAFF. Filled out from reference TRBV3-1 and TRBJ1-1, the complete variable domain reads DTAVSQTPKYLVTQMGNDKSIKCEQNLGHDTMYWYKQDSKKFLKIMFSYNNKELIINETVPNRFSPKSPDKAHLNLHINSLELGDSAVYFCASSQAGQGITEAFFGQGTRLTVV.

This clonotype came up many times. This chain links TRBV30 with TRBJ2-5; D is unclear. V was trimmed by 4 bases and J by 2 bases, leaving 14 bases between them. There are 14 residues in the CDR3. Per germline, CDR1 GTSNPN and CDR2 SVGIG (reference sequence). CDR3 protein: CAWKSRLSQETQYF. The CDR3 DNA reads as TGTGCCTGGAAGTCCCGCCTTTCTCAAGAGACCCAGTACTTC.

The V and J genes are TRBV9 and TRBJ2-1; TRBD2 agrees at 7 bases. Germline loops: CDR1 SGDLS, CDR2 YYNGEE. Trimming at V came to 0 bases and at J to 8 bases, leaving 17 bases not matched to a gene. The CDR3 is made up of 18 amino acids. The CDR3 region has the DNA TGTGCCAGCAGCGTAGAGGGAGGGCTAGCGCTAGAAGGGGATGAGCAGTTCTTC. It encodes CASSVEGGLALEGDEQFF.

As concerns this clonotype: A much larger clone is a single base away; this may be a read error. This chain connects TRBV29-1 to TRBJ2-7; TRBD1 aligns across 7 bases. V gave up 6 bases and J gave up 7 bases; unmatched junction bases: 12. CDR1 is SQVTM, CDR2 ANQGSEA, per germline. The CDR3 consists of 13 residues. Here the CDR3 reads CSVPSTGLREQYF. The CDR3 bases are TGCAGCGTGCCATCGACAGGGCTTAGGGAGCAGTACTTC.

The rearrangement links TRBV18 to TRBJ2-3, with D unclear. Per the germline V gene, CDR1 is KGHSH and CDR2 is LQKENI. This CDR3 spans 15 amino acids. V lost 6 bases to trimming and J lost 3 bases, with 16 bases between them. CDR3 residues: CASSLFKTETDTQYF. The CDR3 DNA reads as TGTGCCAGCTCGTTGTTCAAGACGGAGACAGATACGCAGTATTTT. Together with reference TRBV18 and TRBJ2-3, the CDR3 gives the full variable domain: NAGVMQNPRHLVRRRGQEARLRCSPMKGHSHVYWYRQLPEEGLKFMVYLQKENIIDESGMPKERFSAEFPKEGPSILRIQQVVRGDSAAYFCASSLFKTETDTQYFGPGTRLTVL.

The table lists this clonotype with a few counts. This rearrangement joins TRBV4-2 to TRBJ2-7; the D is unclear. Trimming left V 5 bases short and J 2 bases short, with 16 bases between. CDR1 is LGHNA, CDR2 YNFKEQ, per germline. The CDR3 loop spans 15 amino acids. CDR3 sequence reads: CASSVSLGKTYEQYF. The CDR3 DNA sequence: TGTGCCAGCAGCGTCAGCTTGGGAAAGACCTACGAGCAGTACTTC.

This clonotype was picked up many times. The chain employs TRBV28 and TRBJ1-1, with TRBD1 as a possible D gene (6 bases). Germline CDR1 is MDHEN and CDR2 is SYDVKM. The CDR3 has 16 amino acids. Trimming shortened V by 2 bases and J by 1 base, and 14 bases separated the two germline ends. CDR3 coding DNA: TGTGCCAGCAGTTTAGAAGGGGGGGCAGGGAACACTGAAGCTTTCTTT. The encoded protein is CASSLEGGAGNTEAFF.

This clonotype has a count of ten or more. The chain is built from TRBV2 and TRBJ2-5; D ambiguous. Germline V CDR1 and CDR2: SNHLY, FYNNEI. The CDR3 is 14 residues long. The ends were cut back, 1 base at V and 3 bases at J, with 9 bases in the middle. This chain's CDR3 is CASSEEEGKETQYF. In nucleotides, the CDR3 is TGTGCCAGCAGTGAAGAGGAAGGGAAAGAGACCCAGTACTTC.

This clonotype was detected ten times or more. The rearrangement links TRBV18 to TRBJ2-6; D perhaps matches TRBD1 (6 bases). This CDR3 comprises 17 residues. Trimming cost V 3 bases and J 3 bases, with 15 bases left between them. Germline V CDR1 and CDR2: KGHSH, LQKENI. The CDR3: CASSPQSGASGANVLTF. For the CDR3, the DNA is TGTGCCAGCTCACCTCAGTCAGGGGCGAGTGGGGCCAACGTCCTGACTTTC.

This clonotype was seen many times. The chain has TRBV27 and TRBJ1-2, with D perhaps matching TRBD1 (6 bases). Germline CDR1 reads MNHEY; CDR2 reads SMNVEV (reference sequence). The CDR3 sequence is 11 residues long. V lost 9 bases, J lost 6 bases, and 11 bases lay in between. This CDR3 is CASRTVDGYTF. For the CDR3, the DNA is TGTGCCAGTCGGACAGTAGATGGCTACACCTTC.

This clonotype has only a few counts. This chain uses TRBV20-1 with TRBJ1-1; D may be TRBD1 (5 bases). Germline-derived CDR1 and CDR2 are DFQATT and SNEGSKA (reference sequence). The CDR3 runs 16 residues. V was pared by 6 bases and J by 10 bases, with 30 bases between. Written as DNA, the CDR3 is TGCAGTGCCCGTGATTTGAGAGACAGCGGCCCCGTGGGAGCTTTCTTT. This sequence encodes CSARDLRDSGPVGAFF.

This clonotype has a count of ten or more. The chain couples TRBV20-1 to TRBJ1-1; D uncertain. From germline, CDR1 is DFQATT and CDR2 SNEGSKA (reference sequence). Trimming pared 0 bases from V and 5 bases from J, leaving 7 bases between. The CDR3 runs to 12 residues. Here the CDR3 DNA reads TGCAGTGCTAGAGATCCCGGGACTGAAGCTTTCTTT. Translating gives CSARDPGTEAFF.

This clonotype was seen many times. The rearrangement joins TRBV29-1 to TRBJ2-1; the D is unclear. Germline values: CDR1 SQVTM, CDR2 ANQGSEA. This CDR3 region has 15 residues. The V and J ends lost 2 bases and 4 bases respectively, with 15 bases between them. The CDR3 DNA follows: TGCAGCGTTGAAATGGCAGACCAAAAGTACAATGAGCAGTTCTTC. Protein: CSVEMADQKYNEQFF.

In this sample, this clonotype turned up many times. The chain combines TRBV7-2 with TRBJ2-3, with TRBD2 matching over 7 bases. V shed 1 base, J shed 4 bases, and the junction held 11 bases outside the gene matches. CDR1 is SGHTA, CDR2 FQGNSA, per germline. CDR3 size: 17 residues. The CDR3 region is CASSLERAGAPPDTQYF. CDR3 in DNA: TGTGCCAGCAGCTTAGAACGCGCGGGAGCCCCGCCAGATACGCAGTATTTT.

This clonotype was recorded many times. The chain combines TRBV11-2 with TRBJ2-7, with 9 bases aligning to TRBD2. There are 15 residues in the CDR3. Losses at the gene ends were 7 bases for V and 4 bases for J; bases not matched to a gene: 11. In germline, CDR1 is SGHAT, CDR2 FQNNGV. The CDR3 nucleotides are TGTGCCAGCACCCCAGGGGGACTAGCTTTGTACGAGCAGTACTTC. Translating it yields CASTPGGLALYEQYF.